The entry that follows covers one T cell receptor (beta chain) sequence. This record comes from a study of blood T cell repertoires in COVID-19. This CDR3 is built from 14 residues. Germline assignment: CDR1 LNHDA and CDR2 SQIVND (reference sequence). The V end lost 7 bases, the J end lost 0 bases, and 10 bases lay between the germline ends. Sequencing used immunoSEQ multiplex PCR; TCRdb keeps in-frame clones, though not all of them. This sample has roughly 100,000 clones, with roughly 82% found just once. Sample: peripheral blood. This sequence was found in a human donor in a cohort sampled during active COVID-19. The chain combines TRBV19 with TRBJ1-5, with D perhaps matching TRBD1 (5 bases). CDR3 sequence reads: CASNRQFSNQPQHF. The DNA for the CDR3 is TGTGCCAGTAACAGACAGTTTAGCAATCAGCCCCAGCATTTT.